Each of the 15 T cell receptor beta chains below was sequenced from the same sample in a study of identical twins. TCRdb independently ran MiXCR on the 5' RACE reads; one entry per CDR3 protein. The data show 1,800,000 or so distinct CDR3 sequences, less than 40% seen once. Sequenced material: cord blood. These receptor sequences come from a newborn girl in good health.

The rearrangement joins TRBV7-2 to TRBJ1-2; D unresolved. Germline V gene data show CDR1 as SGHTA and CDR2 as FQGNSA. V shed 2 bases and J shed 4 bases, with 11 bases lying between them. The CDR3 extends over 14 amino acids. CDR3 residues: CASSLRTSPYGYTF. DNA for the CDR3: TGTGCCAGCAGCTTACGTACATCCCCCTATGGCTACACCTTC.

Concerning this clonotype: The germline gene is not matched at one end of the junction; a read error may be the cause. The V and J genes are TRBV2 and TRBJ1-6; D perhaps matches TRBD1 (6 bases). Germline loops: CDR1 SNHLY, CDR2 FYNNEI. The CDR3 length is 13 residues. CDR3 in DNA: TGTGCCAGCAACCTAAGACAGGATTCATCCCTCCACTTT. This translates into CASNLRQDSSLHF. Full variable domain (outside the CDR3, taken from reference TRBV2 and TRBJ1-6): EPEVTQTPSHQVTQMGQEVILRCVPISNHLYFYWYRQILGQKVEFLVSFYNNEISEKSEIFDDQFSVERPDGSNFTLKIRSTKLEDSAMYFCASNLRQDSSLHFGNGTRLTVT.

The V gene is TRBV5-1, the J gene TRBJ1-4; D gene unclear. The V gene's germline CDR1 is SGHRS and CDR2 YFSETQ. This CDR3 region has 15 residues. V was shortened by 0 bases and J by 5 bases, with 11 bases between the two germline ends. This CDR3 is CASSLGPSANEKLFF. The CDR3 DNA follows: TGCGCCAGCAGCTTGGGTCCTTCCGCGAATGAAAAACTGTTTTTT.

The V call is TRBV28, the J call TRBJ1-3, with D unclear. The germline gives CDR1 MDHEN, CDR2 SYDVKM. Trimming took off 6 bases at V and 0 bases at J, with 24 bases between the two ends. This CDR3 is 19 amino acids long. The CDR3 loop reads CASSPRFRGGGSSGNTIYF. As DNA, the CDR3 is TGTGCCAGCAGCCCCCGTTTCCGAGGCGGCGGTAGCTCTGGAAACACCATATATTTT.

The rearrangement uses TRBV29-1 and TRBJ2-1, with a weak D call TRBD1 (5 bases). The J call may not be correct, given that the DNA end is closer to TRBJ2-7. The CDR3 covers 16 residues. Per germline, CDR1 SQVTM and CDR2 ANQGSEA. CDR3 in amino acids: CSVVPPGKESYNEQYF. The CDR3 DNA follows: TGCAGCGTTGTCCCGCCAGGGAAAGAGTCCTACAATGAGCAGTACTTC.

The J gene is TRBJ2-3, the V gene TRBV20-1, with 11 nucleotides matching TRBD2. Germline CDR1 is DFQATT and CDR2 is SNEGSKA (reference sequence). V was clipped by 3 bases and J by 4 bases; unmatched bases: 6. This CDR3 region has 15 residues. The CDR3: CSASPSGGKADTQYF. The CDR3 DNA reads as TGCAGTGCTAGCCCTAGCGGGGGGAAGGCAGATACGCAGTATTTT.

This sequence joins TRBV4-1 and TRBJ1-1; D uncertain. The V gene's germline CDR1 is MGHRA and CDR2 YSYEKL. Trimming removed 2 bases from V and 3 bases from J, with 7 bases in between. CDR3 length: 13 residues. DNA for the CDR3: TGCGCCAGCAGCCAAAGTCCGTACACTGAAGCTTTCTTT. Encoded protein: CASSQSPYTEAFF.

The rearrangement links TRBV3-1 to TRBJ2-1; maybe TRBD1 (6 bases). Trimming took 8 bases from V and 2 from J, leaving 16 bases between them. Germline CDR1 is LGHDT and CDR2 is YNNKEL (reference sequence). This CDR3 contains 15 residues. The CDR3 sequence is CASGLLGATYNEQFF. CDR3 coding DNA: TGTGCCAGCGGCCTTTTGGGGGCGACCTACAATGAGCAGTTCTTC.

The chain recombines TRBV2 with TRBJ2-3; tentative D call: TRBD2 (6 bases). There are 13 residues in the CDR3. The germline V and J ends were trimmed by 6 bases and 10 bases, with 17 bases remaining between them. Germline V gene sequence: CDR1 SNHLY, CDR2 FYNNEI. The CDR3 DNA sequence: TGTGCCAGCAGCGGCCTCGGGAGAGGTGCGCAGTATTTT. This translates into CASSGLGRGAQYF.

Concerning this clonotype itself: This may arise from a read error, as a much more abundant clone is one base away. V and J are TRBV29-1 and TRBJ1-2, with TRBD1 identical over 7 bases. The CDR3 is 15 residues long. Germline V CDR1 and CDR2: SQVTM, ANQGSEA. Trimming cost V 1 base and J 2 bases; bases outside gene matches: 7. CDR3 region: CSVEGLTGANYGYTF. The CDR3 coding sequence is TGCAGCGTTGAAGGTCTAACAGGGGCCAACTATGGCTACACCTTC.

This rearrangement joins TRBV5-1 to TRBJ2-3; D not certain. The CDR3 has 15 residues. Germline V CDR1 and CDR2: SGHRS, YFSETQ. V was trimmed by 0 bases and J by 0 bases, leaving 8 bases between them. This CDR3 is CASSLERMSTDTQYF. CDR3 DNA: TGCGCCAGCAGCTTGGAACGGATGAGCACAGATACGCAGTATTTT.

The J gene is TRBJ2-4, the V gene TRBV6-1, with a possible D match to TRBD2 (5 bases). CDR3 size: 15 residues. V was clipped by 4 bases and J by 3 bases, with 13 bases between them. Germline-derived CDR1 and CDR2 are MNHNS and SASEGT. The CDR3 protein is CASSGFSGSKNIQYF. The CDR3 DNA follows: TGTGCCAGCAGTGGGTTTTCGGGGAGCAAAAACATTCAGTACTTC.

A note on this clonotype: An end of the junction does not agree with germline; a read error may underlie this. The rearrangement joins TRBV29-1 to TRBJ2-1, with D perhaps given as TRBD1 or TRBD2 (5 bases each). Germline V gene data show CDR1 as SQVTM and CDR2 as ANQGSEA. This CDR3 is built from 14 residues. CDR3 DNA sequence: TGCAGCGTTGAAGATACGGGGACCTACAATGGGCAGTTCTTC. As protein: CSVEDTGTYNGQFF.

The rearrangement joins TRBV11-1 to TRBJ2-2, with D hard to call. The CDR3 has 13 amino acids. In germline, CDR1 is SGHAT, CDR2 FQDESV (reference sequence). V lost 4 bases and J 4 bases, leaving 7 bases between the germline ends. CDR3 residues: CASSSLRTGELFF. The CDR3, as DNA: TGTGCCAGCAGCTCACTCCGCACCGGGGAGCTGTTTTTT.

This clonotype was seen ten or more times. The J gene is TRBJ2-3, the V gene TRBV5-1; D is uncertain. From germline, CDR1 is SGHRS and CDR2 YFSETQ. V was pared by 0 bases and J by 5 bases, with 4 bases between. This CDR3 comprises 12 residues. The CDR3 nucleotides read TGCGCCAGCAGCTTGGAGGTAGATACGCAGTATTTT. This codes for CASSLEVDTQYF.